Listed below are T cell receptor beta chains from one sample, sequenced in a study of CD8+CD57+ T cells in acquired aplastic anemia. TCRdb processed the reads anew with MiXCR; each CDR3 protein has one entry. The sample records more than 150,000 distinct CDR3 sequences, around half being singletons. Sequencing input: sorted CD4+, CD8+, or CD8+CD57+ T cells (not recorded which) from PBMCs. Receptors were obtained from a human donor with aplastic anemia. Both conserved end residues are part of each CDR3.

v_call cdr3_aa
TRBV5-1 CASSLDRALEQYF
TRBV20-1 CSAREGTYTEAFF
TRBV12-3/TRBV12-4 CASSRETSGRGETQYF
TRBV7-4 CASSQARGGNYNEQFF
TRBV7-9 CASSRRGNNEQFF
TRBV6-1 CASSVQGAQPQHF
TRBV19 CASSLRRTDTQYF
TRBV20-1 CSARRPSGPYNEQFF
TRBV4-2 CASSQAQRETQYF
TRBV11-2 CASSLVLAGLGEQFF
TRBV20-1 CSARAAGTYNEQFF
TRBV19 CASSISLSSYEQYF
TRBV11-1 CASSLWPRGSANTGELFF
TRBV11-2 CASWSGRRTYNEQFF
TRBV9 CASKGANTEAFF
TRBV2 CASSLGQGGYGYTF
TRBV6-5 CASSYSTGTLNTEAFF
TRBV7-6 CASSLAETEQFF
TRBV29-1 CSVQRDNYGYTF
TRBV19 CASTEGGGELFF
TRBV10-3 CAISDDSLYQPQHF
TRBV29-1 CSSFHGNGEQYF
TRBV24-1 CATSDSDRGKGGYTF
TRBV25-1 CASSEFGPGVETQYF
TRBV6-2/TRBV6-3 CASSLRLAGNEQFF
TRBV7-9 CASSLTAYTGELFF
TRBV7-9 CASSLGGRETRYF
TRBV7-2 CASSLGILYEQYF
TRBV4-3 CASSQAGTGSYEQYF
TRBV12-3/TRBV12-4 CASSHRTGRNSPLHF
TRBV10-2 CASSDPGIPLHF